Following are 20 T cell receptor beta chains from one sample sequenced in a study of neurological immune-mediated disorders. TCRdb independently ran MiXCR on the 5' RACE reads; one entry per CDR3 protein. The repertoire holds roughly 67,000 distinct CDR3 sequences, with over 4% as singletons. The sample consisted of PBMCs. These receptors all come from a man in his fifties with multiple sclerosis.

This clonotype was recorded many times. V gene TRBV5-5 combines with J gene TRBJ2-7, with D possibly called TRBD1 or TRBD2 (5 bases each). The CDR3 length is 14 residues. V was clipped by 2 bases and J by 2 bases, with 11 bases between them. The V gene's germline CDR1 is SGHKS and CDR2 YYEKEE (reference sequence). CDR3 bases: TGTGCCAGCAGCTTAGCGGCAGGGACCTACGAGCAGTACTTC. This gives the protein CASSLAAGTYEQYF.

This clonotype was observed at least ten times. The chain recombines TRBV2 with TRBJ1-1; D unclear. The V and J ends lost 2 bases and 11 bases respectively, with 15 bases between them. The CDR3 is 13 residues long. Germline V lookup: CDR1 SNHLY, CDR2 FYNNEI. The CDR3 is CASSEMTYERAFF. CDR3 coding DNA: TGTGCCAGCAGTGAAATGACATACGAGCGGGCTTTCTTT. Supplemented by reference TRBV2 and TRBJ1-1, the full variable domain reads EPEVTQTPSHQVTQMGQEVILRCVPISNHLYFYWYRQILGQKVEFLVSFYNNEISEKSEIFDDQFSVERPDGSNFTLKIRSTKLEDSAMYFCASSEMTYERAFFGQGTRLTVV.

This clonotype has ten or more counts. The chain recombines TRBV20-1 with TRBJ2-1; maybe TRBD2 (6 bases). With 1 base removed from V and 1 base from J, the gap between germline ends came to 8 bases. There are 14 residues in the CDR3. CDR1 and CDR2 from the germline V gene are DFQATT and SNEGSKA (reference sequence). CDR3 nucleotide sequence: TGCAGTGCTAGAGTTCTAGCGTCCTACAATGAGCAGTTCTTC. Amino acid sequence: CSARVLASYNEQFF.

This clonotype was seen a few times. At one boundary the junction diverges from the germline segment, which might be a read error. DNA of the CDR3: TGTGCCAGCAGCTTAACAATGGACCAGCCCCAGAATTTT. Translated, it gives CASSLTMDQPQNF. This rearrangement joins TRBV7-3 to TRBJ1-5; D is ambiguous. The germline gives CDR1 SGHTA, CDR2 FQGTGA. This CDR3 is 13 amino acids long.

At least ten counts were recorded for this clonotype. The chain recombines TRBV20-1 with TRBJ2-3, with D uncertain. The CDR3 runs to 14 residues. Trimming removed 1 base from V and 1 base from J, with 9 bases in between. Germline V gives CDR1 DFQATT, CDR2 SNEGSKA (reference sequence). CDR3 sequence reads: CSARASVGTDTQYF. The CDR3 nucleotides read TGCAGTGCTAGAGCGTCGGTGGGCACAGATACGCAGTATTTT.

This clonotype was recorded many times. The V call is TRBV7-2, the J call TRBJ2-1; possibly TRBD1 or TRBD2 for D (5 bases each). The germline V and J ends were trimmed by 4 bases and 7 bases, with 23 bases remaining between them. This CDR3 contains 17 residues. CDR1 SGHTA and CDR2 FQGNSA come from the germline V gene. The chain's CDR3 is CASSSPYGTPKGNEQFF. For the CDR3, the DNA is TGTGCCAGCAGCTCACCCTATGGGACCCCCAAAGGGAATGAGCAGTTCTTC.

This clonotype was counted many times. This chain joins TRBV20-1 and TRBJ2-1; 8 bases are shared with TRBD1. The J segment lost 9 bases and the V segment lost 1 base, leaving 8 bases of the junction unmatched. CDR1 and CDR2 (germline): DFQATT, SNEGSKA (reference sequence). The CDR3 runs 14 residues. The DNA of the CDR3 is TGCAGTGCTAGAGGGAGGGACAGGCCGGGTGAGCAGTTCTTC. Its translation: CSARGRDRPGEQFF.

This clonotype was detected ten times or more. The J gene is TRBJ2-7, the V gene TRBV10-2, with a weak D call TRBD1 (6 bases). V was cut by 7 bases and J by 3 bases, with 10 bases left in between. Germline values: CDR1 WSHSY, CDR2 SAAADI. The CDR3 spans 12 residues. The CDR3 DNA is TGCGCCAGCAAAGACAGGAACTACGAGCAGTACTTC. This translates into CASKDRNYEQYF.

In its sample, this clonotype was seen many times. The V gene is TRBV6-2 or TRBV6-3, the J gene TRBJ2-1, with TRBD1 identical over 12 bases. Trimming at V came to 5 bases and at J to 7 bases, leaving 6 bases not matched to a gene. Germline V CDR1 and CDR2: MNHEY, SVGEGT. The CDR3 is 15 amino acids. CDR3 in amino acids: CASSPGQGAENEQFF. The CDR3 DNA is TGTGCCAGCAGTCCGGGACAGGGGGCGGAGAATGAGCAGTTCTTC.

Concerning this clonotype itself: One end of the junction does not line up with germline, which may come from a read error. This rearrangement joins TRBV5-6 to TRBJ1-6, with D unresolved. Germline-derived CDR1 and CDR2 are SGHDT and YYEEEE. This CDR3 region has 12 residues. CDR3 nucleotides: TGTGCCAGCCGGCGTGATAATTCACCCCTCAACTTT. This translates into CASRRDNSPLNF.

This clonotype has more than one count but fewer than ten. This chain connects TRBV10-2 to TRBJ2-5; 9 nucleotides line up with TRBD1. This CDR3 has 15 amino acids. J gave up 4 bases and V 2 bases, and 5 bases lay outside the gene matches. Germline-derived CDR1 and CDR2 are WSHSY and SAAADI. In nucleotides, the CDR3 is TGCGCCAGCAGTGAGCACAGGGGGCCGCGAGAGACCCAGTACTTC. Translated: CASSEHRGPRETQYF.

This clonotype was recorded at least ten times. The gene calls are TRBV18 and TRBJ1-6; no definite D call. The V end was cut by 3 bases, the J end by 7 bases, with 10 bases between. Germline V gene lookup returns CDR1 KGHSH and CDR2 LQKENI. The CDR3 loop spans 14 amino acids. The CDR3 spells CASSPGLENSPLHF. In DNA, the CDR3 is TGTGCCAGCTCACCCGGACTTGAGAATTCACCCCTCCACTTT.

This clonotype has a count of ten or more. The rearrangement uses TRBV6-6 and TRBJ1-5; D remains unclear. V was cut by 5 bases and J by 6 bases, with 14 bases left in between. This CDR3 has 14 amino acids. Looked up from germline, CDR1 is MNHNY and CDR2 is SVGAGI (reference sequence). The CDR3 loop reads CASSTTTPPQPQHF. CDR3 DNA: TGTGCCAGCAGTACGACGACCCCGCCTCAGCCCCAGCATTTT.

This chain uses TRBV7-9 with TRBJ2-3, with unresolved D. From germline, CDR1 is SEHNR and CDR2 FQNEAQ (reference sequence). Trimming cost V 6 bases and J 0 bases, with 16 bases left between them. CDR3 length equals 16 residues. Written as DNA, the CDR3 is TGTGCCAGCAGTTATACAATGACGGCTAGCACAGATACGCAGTATTTT. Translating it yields CASSYTMTASTDTQYF.

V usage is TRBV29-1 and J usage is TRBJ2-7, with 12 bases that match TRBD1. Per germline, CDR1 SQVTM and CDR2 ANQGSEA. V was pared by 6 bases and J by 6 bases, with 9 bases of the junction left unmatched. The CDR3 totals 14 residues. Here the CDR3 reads CSVGVGQGASEQYF. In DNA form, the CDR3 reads TGCAGCGTCGGGGTGGGACAGGGGGCTAGCGAGCAGTACTTC.

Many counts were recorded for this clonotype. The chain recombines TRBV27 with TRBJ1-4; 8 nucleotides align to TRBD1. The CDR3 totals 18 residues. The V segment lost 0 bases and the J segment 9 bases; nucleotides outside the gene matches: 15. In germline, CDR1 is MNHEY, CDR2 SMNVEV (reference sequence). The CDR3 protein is CASSLSGTGYRAMKKLFF. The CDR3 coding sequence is TGTGCCAGCAGTTTATCCGGGACAGGCTATAGAGCCATGAAAAAACTGTTTTTT.

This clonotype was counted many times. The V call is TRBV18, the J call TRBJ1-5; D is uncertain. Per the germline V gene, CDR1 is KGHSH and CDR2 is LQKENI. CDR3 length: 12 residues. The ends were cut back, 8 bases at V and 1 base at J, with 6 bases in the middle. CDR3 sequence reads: CASAESNQPQHF. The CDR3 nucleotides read TGTGCCAGCGCGGAGAGCAATCAGCCCCAGCATTTT.

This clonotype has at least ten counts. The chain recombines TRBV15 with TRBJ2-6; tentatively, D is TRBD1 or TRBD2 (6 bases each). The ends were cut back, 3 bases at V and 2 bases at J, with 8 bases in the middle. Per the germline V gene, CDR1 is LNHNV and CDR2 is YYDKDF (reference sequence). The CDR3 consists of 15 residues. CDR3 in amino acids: CATSSRGAGANVLTF. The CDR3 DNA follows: TGTGCCACCAGCAGTAGGGGGGCTGGGGCCAACGTCCTGACTTTC.

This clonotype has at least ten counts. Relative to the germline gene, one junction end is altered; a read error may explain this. The CDR3 DNA reads as TGTGCCAGCAGCCCGGGACAGGGGGCCGGGCAGCCCCAGAATTTT. This codes for CASSPGQGAGQPQNF. The chain joins TRBV7-9 to TRBJ1-5, with TRBD1 identical over 12 bases. Germline CDR1 reads SEHNR; CDR2 reads FQNEAQ (reference sequence). CDR3 length equals 15 residues. Filled out from reference TRBV7-9 and TRBJ1-5, the complete variable domain reads DTGVSQNPRHKITKRGQNVTFRCDPISEHNRLYWYRQTLGQGPEFLTYFQNEAQLEKSRLLSDRFSAERPKGSFSTLEIQRTEQGDSAMYLCASSPGQGAGQPQNFGDGTRLSIL.

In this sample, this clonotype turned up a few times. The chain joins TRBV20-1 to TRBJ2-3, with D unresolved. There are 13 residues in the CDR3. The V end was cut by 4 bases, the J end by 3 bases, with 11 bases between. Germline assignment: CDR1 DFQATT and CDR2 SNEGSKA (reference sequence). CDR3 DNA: TGCAGTGCTAAGTACACCATGACAGATACGCAGTATTTT. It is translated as CSAKYTMTDTQYF.